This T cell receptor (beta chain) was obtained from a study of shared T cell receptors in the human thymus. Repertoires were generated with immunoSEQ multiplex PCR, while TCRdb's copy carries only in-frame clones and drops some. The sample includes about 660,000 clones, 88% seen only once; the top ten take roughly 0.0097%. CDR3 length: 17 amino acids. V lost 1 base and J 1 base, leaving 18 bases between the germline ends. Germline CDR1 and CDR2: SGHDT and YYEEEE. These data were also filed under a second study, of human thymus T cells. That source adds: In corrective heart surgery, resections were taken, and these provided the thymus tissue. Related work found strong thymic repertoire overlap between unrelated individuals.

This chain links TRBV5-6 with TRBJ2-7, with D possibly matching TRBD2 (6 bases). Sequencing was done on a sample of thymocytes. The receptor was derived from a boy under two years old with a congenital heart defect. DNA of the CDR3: TGTGCCAGCAGCTTGCGTTTTGGGGTAGCGGAATCCTACGAGCAGTACTTC. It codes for CASSLRFGVAESYEQYF. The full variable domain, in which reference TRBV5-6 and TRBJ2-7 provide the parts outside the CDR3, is DAGVTQSPTHLIKTRGQQVTLRCSPKSGHDTVSWYQQALGQGPQFIFQYYEEEERQRGNFPDRFSGHQFPNYSSELNVNALLLGDSALYLCASSLRFGVAESYEQYFGPGTRLTVT.